What follows are 14 T cell receptor beta chains derived from one specimen sequenced in a study of T-cell reconstitution after alpha-beta-depleted transplantation in children. The TCRbeta library was prepared with unique molecular identifiers. MiXCR, applied by TCRdb to the PCR reads, yields one record per CDR3 protein. The profile shows more than 400,000 distinct CDR3 sequences, roughly an eighth of them singletons. This material consisted of PBMCs, mostly from graft donor cells, taken 180 days after TCRalphabeta/CD19-depleted stem cell transplant. These TCRs come from a female patient between 2 and 15 years old who had a stem cell transplant for aplastic anemia, so the T cells may come from the graft donor.

The rearrangement joins TRBV15 to TRBJ2-1; the D gene is possibly TRBD1 (6 bases). Germline lookup yields CDR1 LNHNV and CDR2 YYDKDF (reference sequence). This CDR3 has 17 residues. V was shortened by 1 base and J by 0 bases, with 13 bases between the two germline ends. CDR3: CATSRGQGKSSYNEQFF. The CDR3 region has the DNA TGTGCCACCAGCAGAGGCCAGGGGAAGAGCTCCTACAATGAGCAGTTCTTC. The full variable domain, in which reference TRBV15 and TRBJ2-1 provide the parts outside the CDR3, is DAMVIQNPRYQVTQFGKPVTLSCSQTLNHNVMYWYQQKSSQAPKLLFHYYDKDFNNEADTPDNFQSRRPNTSFCFLDIRSPGLGDTAMYLCATSRGQGKSSYNEQFFGPGTRLTVL.

This clonotype was seen at least ten times. V usage is TRBV28 and J usage is TRBJ2-7; D is undetermined. This CDR3 contains 15 residues. V shed 3 bases and J shed 0 bases, with 12 bases lying between them. CDR1 is MDHEN, CDR2 SYDVKM, per germline. The CDR3 here is CASSFRQMSSYEQYF. In DNA form, the CDR3 reads TGTGCCAGCAGTTTCCGCCAAATGAGCTCCTACGAGCAGTACTTC.

V and J are TRBV10-3 and TRBJ2-1; D is uncertain. The V end lost 0 bases, the J end lost 6 bases, and 3 bases lay between the germline ends. The CDR3 extends over 12 amino acids. Germline V gene sequence: CDR1 ENHRY, CDR2 SYGVKD. The CDR3 sequence is CAISESVNEQFF. CDR3 DNA: TGTGCCATCAGTGAGTCGGTCAATGAGCAGTTCTTC.

This clonotype was detected a few times. The gene calls are TRBV29-1 and TRBJ2-1, with TRBD1 matching 8 bases. Germline V gene data show CDR1 as SQVTM and CDR2 as ANQGSEA. The CDR3 covers 18 residues. Trimming at V came to 3 bases and at J to 4 bases, leaving 17 bases not matched to a gene. This CDR3 is CSVEGYQGARAQYNEQFF. As DNA, the CDR3 is TGCAGCGTTGAGGGCTACCAGGGGGCGAGGGCCCAATACAATGAGCAGTTCTTC.

A few counts support this clonotype. The rearrangement uses TRBV12-3 or TRBV12-4 and TRBJ1-2; D possibly corresponds to TRBD1 (6 bases). This CDR3 is built from 14 residues. The V and J ends lost 1 base and 6 bases respectively, with 12 bases between them. The CDR3 DNA reads as TGTGCCAGCAGTTTAGACAGGGTGCCCAATGGCTACACCTTC. It specifies CASSLDRVPNGYTF.

This clonotype turned up a few times. The chain links TRBV20-1 to TRBJ2-1; 15 bases are shared with TRBD2. Germline loops: CDR1 DFQATT, CDR2 SNEGSKA (reference sequence). The CDR3 runs 16 residues. V shed 6 bases, J shed 4 bases, and the junction held 7 bases outside the gene matches. CDR3 sequence (DNA): TGCAGTGCCAGGACTAGCGGGAGGGGAAATTACAATGAGCAGTTCTTC. Translated, it gives CSARTSGRGNYNEQFF.

Note on this clonotype: A much larger clonotype is one base distant, so this may be a read error. This chain joins TRBV28 and TRBJ2-2; no definite D call. Germline V CDR1 and CDR2: MDHEN, SYDVKM. This CDR3 contains 14 residues. The ends were cut back, 7 bases at V and 1 base at J, with 10 bases in the middle. The CDR3: CASTWAGNTGELFF. The CDR3 coding sequence is TGTGCCAGCACTTGGGCCGGGAACACCGGGGAGCTGTTTTTT.

The chain is built from TRBV7-8 and TRBJ2-7; the D is unclear. This CDR3 spans 12 amino acids. Trimming removed 4 bases at V and 7 bases at J, with 11 bases between. Germline values: CDR1 SGHVS, CDR2 FQNEAQ. CDR3 sequence reads: CASSSRTLEQYV. CDR3 nucleotides: TGTGCCAGCAGCTCCCGTACTTTGGAGCAGTACGTC.

The chain couples TRBV7-3 to TRBJ1-1; D is ambiguous. Germline assignment: CDR1 SGHTA and CDR2 FQGTGA. Deletions cut 1 base from V and 6 bases from J, with 30 bases between. The CDR3 sequence is 20 residues long. The CDR3 DNA sequence: TGTGCCAGCAGCTTAAAATTCATCTGGGGAGACGGACGGTTTTGGGCTGAAGCTTTCTTT. It yields the protein CASSLKFIWGDGRFWAEAFF.

This sequence joins TRBV19 and TRBJ2-1; D uncertain. The V gene's germline CDR1 is LNHDA and CDR2 SQIVND (reference sequence). The CDR3 extends over 13 amino acids. V shed 2 bases and J shed 5 bases, with 7 bases lying between them. For the CDR3, the DNA is TGTGCCAGTAGTATAACGGCGGACAATGAGCAGTTCTTC. Amino acid sequence: CASSITADNEQFF.

This clonotype has ten or more counts. Sequence at one end of the junction differs from germline and may be a read error. The V call is TRBV12-3 or TRBV12-4, the J call TRBJ2-2; TRBD2 agrees at 16 bases. The length of the CDR3 is 14 residues. The CDR3 sequence: CASSSGLAGGSNVF. The CDR3 DNA follows: TGTGCCAGCAGTTCGGGACTAGCGGGAGGGTCCAATGTGTTT.

This clonotype was observed a few times. The chain couples TRBV7-9 to TRBJ2-2, with 7 bases lining up with TRBD2. Trimming removed 0 bases from V and 4 bases from J; junction bases left unmatched: 5. This CDR3 has 16 amino acids. Germline assignment: CDR1 SEHNR and CDR2 FQNEAQ (reference sequence). The CDR3 spells CASSLATGRFTGELFF. The CDR3 bases are TGTGCCAGCAGCTTAGCCACCGGGAGGTTCACCGGGGAGCTGTTTTTT.

The CDR3 reads CASSPLDGRSPLHF. The CDR3 DNA sequence: TGTGCCAGCTCACCACTTGATGGACGCTCACCCCTCCACTTT. V gene TRBV18 combines with J gene TRBJ1-6; D not resolved. This CDR3 has 14 amino acids. Looked up from germline, CDR1 is KGHSH and CDR2 is LQKENI. The V end was cut by 1 base, the J end by 10 bases, with 11 bases between.

Concerning this clonotype itself: This may come from a read error, since a much larger clone is one base off. The chain is built from TRBV9 and TRBJ2-1, with 8 bases fitting TRBD2. Germline V lookup: CDR1 SGDLS, CDR2 YYNGEE. The CDR3 extends over 18 amino acids. CDR3 sequence (DNA): TGTGCCAGCACCGTAGAGGGGCTAGCGGGTAGCTCCTACAATGAGCAGTTCTTC. It encodes CASTVEGLAGSSYNEQFF.